This TCR beta chain is from a study of T cell clonality in common variable immunodeficiency. Study-wide points: CVID subjects showed higher TCRbeta clonality than healthy controls. Fewer TCRbeta clones were shared among CVID subjects than controls. Links between repertoire features and CVID complications were heterogeneity-limited. Common variable immunodeficiency TCR beta sequences reportedly had fewer deletions and N-nucleotide insertions.

Looked up from germline, CDR1 is SGHVS and CDR2 is FNYEAQ. Trimming stripped 0 bases from V and 0 bases from J, with 8 bases between. CDR3 length: 15 residues. Sequencing used immunoSEQ multiplex PCR; TCRdb keeps in-frame clones, though not all of them. Observed in the sample are fewer than 55,000 clones, none of them singletons. This clone was counted many times. Its antigen remains unknown. The sequenced fragment ends 3 residues before the CDR3 boundary, so the rest is inferred from the germline J gene. The clonotype comes from a person aged 18-69 years in good health. Sequenced: peripheral blood mononuclear cells. This chain uses TRBV7-6 with TRBJ1-1; no clear D gene. The CDR3 is CASSLAQNLNTEAFF. Partial CDR3 DNA: TGTGCCAGCAGCTTAGCACAGAACCTGAACACTGAA.